This T cell receptor (beta chain) was documented in a study of naive and memory T cell subsets. At least ten counts were recorded for this clonotype. Its antigen is not known. Study conclusions and caveats: Reportedly, tuberculin skin test sites gave far more TCRs than other biopsies.

Treatment described: skin biopsy from PPD injection site in Mantoux-positive individual. The library had UMIs added by 3' ligation of an oligonucleotide to TCR cDNA. Tuberculin skin test biopsies were taken where PPD was injected in Mantoux-positive people. Cells were not sorted; total RNA input targeted roughly 1 to 1000 ng. Amplification of ligated cDNA took four PCR rounds with SP2 and nested alpha and beta constant primers. For blood and skin samples, reverse transcription used TCR alpha and beta constant primers. Each CDR3 protein gets one entry after TCRdb re-called the UMI-ligation and nested PCR reads with MiXCR. In the table there are 30,000 to 35,000 distinct CDR3 sequences, about 7.4% of which are singletons. The CDR3 is 13 residues long. Germline-derived CDR1 and CDR2 are SQVTM and ANQGSEA. V was clipped by 2 bases and J by 6 bases, with 10 bases between them.

The sequencing here drew on skin, taken from a tuberculin skin test site. The source of this sequence is an adult in good health. The V gene is TRBV29-1, the J gene TRBJ2-2; D not resolved. The CDR3 here is CSVERTESGELFF. In DNA form, the CDR3 reads TGCAGCGTTGAAAGGACGGAGTCCGGGGAGCTGTTTTTT.